These 27 T cell receptor beta chains share one sample of origin, sequenced in a study of T cell changes during pregnancy in multiple sclerosis. The protocol was immunoSEQ multiplex PCR, while the TCRdb copy is restricted to in-frame clones and leaves out a portion. The repertoire has 75,000 to 100,000 clones, approximately 92% of them found once; the top ten carry about 2%. The sample in question was peripheral blood, obtained after pregnancy. The source of these receptors is a female donor with multiple sclerosis, enrolled in a pregnancy study.

The genes are TRBV6-1 and TRBJ2-7; maybe TRBD1 (6 bases). V was shortened by 0 bases and J by 2 bases, with 11 bases between the two germline ends. The CDR3 has 15 residues. CDR1 and CDR2 from the germline V gene are MNHNS and SASEGT. CDR3 coding DNA: TGTGCCAGCAGTGAAGCGGACAGTGTTGCCTACGAGCAGTACTTC. The encoded protein is CASSEADSVAYEQYF.

V usage is TRBV18 and J usage is TRBJ2-1; 7 bases agree with TRBD2. V lost 3 bases, J lost 7 bases, and 9 bases stayed unmatched. The CDR3 sequence is 15 residues long. Germline V gene data show CDR1 as KGHSH and CDR2 as LQKENI. The DNA of the CDR3 is TGTGCCAGCTCACCGACTAGCCTTGTCCCAAATGAGCAGTTCTTC. Its translation is CASSPTSLVPNEQFF.

V gene TRBV5-1 combines with J gene TRBJ1-1; TRBD1 aligns across 9 bases. J gave up 5 bases and V 9 bases, and 5 bases lay outside the gene matches. Germline V gives CDR1 SGHRS, CDR2 YFSETQ. CDR3 length: 12 residues. CDR3 region: CATSGTGTEAFF. The CDR3 DNA sequence: TGCGCCACCTCCGGGACAGGGACTGAAGCTTTCTTT.

This rearrangement joins TRBV18 to TRBJ1-5, with a possible D match to TRBD1 (5 bases). The germline CDR1 and CDR2 sequences are KGHSH and LQKENI. V gave up 2 bases and J gave up 7 bases, with 9 bases separating them. The CDR3 sequence is 13 residues long. CDR3 bases: TGTGCCAGCTCACCAACAGCAGGGCAGCCCCAGCATTTT. This encodes CASSPTAGQPQHF.

This clone was seen only once. J is TRBJ1-5 and V is TRBV19, with 8 bases identical to TRBD1. The CDR3 totals 14 residues. J was trimmed by 2 bases and V by 9 bases; bases with no gene match: 6. Germline V lookup: CDR1 LNHDA, CDR2 SQIVND (reference sequence). The CDR3 reads CASQKTGGNQPQHF. The CDR3 DNA sequence: TGTGCCAGCCAGAAGACAGGGGGCAATCAGCCCCAGCATTTT.

The J gene is TRBJ1-3, the V gene TRBV27; unclear D gene. Trimming shortened V by 3 bases and J by 8 bases, and 11 bases separated the two germline ends. The germline V gene encodes CDR1 MNHEY and CDR2 SMNVEV (reference sequence). The length of the CDR3 is 13 residues. The CDR3 DNA reads as TGTGCCAGCAGTTTCACTTTTCGCGACACCATATATTTT. It is translated as CASSFTFRDTIYF.

The chain employs TRBV6-5 and TRBJ1-2, with D hard to call. Germline CDR1 MNHEY, CDR2 SVGAGI. The V end was cut by 6 bases, the J end by 2 bases, with 10 bases between. The CDR3 sequence is 13 residues long. Here the CDR3 DNA reads TGTGCCAGCAGGATAGACTTAAACTATGGCTACACCTTC. Its translation: CASRIDLNYGYTF.

The rearrangement links TRBV4-3 to TRBJ2-2; D possibly corresponds to TRBD2 (6 bases). From germline, CDR1 is LGHNA and CDR2 YSLEER. V was clipped by 4 bases and J by 8 bases, with 11 bases between them. This CDR3 has 13 residues. In DNA, the CDR3 is TGCGCCAGCAGCCGAACTAGCCCGGGGGAGCTGTTTTTT. Translation gives CASSRTSPGELFF.

The V gene is TRBV6-5, the J gene TRBJ2-7, with TRBD2 identical over 9 bases. The germline gives CDR1 MNHEY, CDR2 SVGAGI. The CDR3 runs to 15 residues. V lost 6 bases, J lost 0 bases, and 6 bases stayed unmatched. CDR3 sequence: CASRSSGASSYEQYF. As DNA, the CDR3 is TGTGCCAGCAGATCTAGCGGGGCTAGCTCCTACGAGCAGTACTTC.

The CDR3 DNA is TGTGCCAGCAGCGTAGAAGACAGAAGCTATGGCTACACCTTC. It is translated as CASSVEDRSYGYTF. This sequence joins TRBV9 and TRBJ1-2, with TRBD1 as a possible D gene (5 bases). This CDR3 comprises 14 residues. The germline gives CDR1 SGDLS, CDR2 YYNGEE. V lost 0 bases and J lost 4, with 10 bases in between.

At least ten counts were recorded for this clone. This chain joins TRBV5-4 and TRBJ2-7; the D gene is possibly TRBD2 (6 bases). Germline lookup yields CDR1 SGHNT and CDR2 YYREEE (reference sequence). This CDR3 has 15 amino acids. The CDR3 DNA sequence: TGTGCTTGGGAGGTCAGCTCAAATACTTTTAACGAGCAGTACTTC. Its protein product is CAWEVSSNTFNEQYF.

The J gene is TRBJ2-7, the V gene TRBV27; tentative D call: TRBD1 (5 bases). The CDR3 covers 14 residues. Trimming stripped 2 bases from V and 3 bases from J, with 11 bases between. Germline V CDR1 and CDR2: MNHEY, SMNVEV (reference sequence). In DNA, the CDR3 is TGTGCCAGCAGTTTAGCAGGGATGCTCTACGAGCAGTACTTC. Translating it yields CASSLAGMLYEQYF.

This CDR3 reads CASRAGVVLNEKLFF. DNA for the CDR3: TGTGCCAGCAGAGCAGGGGTAGTTTTAAATGAAAAACTGTTTTTT. This chain joins TRBV27 and TRBJ1-4; a weak D match, TRBD1 (6 bases). This CDR3 spans 15 amino acids. Trimming removed 6 bases at V and 5 bases at J, with 16 bases between. Germline CDR1 MNHEY, CDR2 SMNVEV (reference sequence).

The rearrangement joins TRBV19 to TRBJ2-7; a possible D gene is TRBD1 (9 bases). This CDR3 contains 15 residues. Germline V gene lookup returns CDR1 LNHDA and CDR2 SQIVND (reference sequence). The V end was cut by 8 bases, the J end by 3 bases, with 20 bases between. CDR3 DNA: TGTGCCAGTCGGGAGGGGACAGGGTTCAACTACGAGCAGTACTTC. Translation: CASREGTGFNYEQYF.

This clone came up a few times. DNA for the CDR3: TGTGCCAGCGGGAGAGACAATGAGCAGTTCTTC. Translating it yields CASGRDNEQFF. The chain joins TRBV6-6 to TRBJ2-1, with D possibly matching TRBD2 (5 bases). There are 11 residues in the CDR3. CDR1 and CDR2 (germline): MNHNY, SVGAGI (reference sequence). V lost 8 bases to trimming and J lost 5 bases, with 7 bases between them.

The V call is TRBV5-1, the J call TRBJ1-1; 7 bases are shared with TRBD1. In germline, CDR1 is SGHRS, CDR2 YFSETQ. With 0 bases clipped from V and 1 base from J, the junction kept 9 bases outside the gene matches. CDR3 size: 17 residues. CDR3 bases: TGCGCCAGCAGCTTGGCCCTTGGAACAGGGGCGAACACTGAAGCTTTCTTT. Translation: CASSLALGTGANTEAFF.

The V gene is TRBV6-5, the J gene TRBJ2-3; a weak D match, TRBD2 (6 bases). This CDR3 has 12 residues. V lost 6 bases and J lost 9, with 13 bases in between. Germline V gives CDR1 MNHEY, CDR2 SVGAGI. Here the CDR3 DNA reads TGTGCCAGCAGCCACGGGAGTTCAACGCAGTATTTT. It translates to CASSHGSSTQYF.

The V call is TRBV5-1, the J call TRBJ1-2; 9 bases fit TRBD1. The germline gives CDR1 SGHRS, CDR2 YFSETQ. The CDR3 consists of 15 residues. V lost 0 bases to trimming and J lost 8 bases; unmatched junction nucleotides: 8. In DNA form, the CDR3 reads TGCGCCAGCAGCTTGGGCACCGGGACAGGGCAGGGCTACACCTTC. As protein: CASSLGTGTGQGYTF.

This clone is categorized as medium-sized. The CDR3 region is CASNPGQGVEKLFF. DNA of the CDR3: TGTGCCAGCAACCCGGGACAGGGAGTTGAAAAACTGTTTTTT. The chain is built from TRBV6-1 and TRBJ1-4, with 9 bases fitting TRBD1. V shed 7 bases and J 7 bases; nucleotides not matched to a gene: 7. The CDR3 covers 14 residues. The germline V gene encodes CDR1 MNHNS and CDR2 SASEGT.

The chain carries TRBV7-3 and TRBJ2-7, with 8 bases fitting TRBD2. The V gene end was trimmed by 5 bases and the J gene end by 7 bases; junction bases not matched to a gene: 10. CDR3 size: 14 residues. The germline CDR1 and CDR2 sequences are SGHTA and FQGTGA. The DNA for the CDR3 is TGTGCCAGCAGCCCCGGGACTAGTAACCGGGAGCAGTACTTC. Translation: CASSPGTSNREQYF.

J is TRBJ2-7 and V is TRBV4-1; 13 nucleotides agree with TRBD2. This CDR3 is built from 15 residues. Trimming at V came to 0 bases and at J to 6 bases, leaving 2 bases not matched to a gene. Germline V gene data show CDR1 as MGHRA and CDR2 as YSYEKL. CDR3: CASSQETSGRIEQYF. CDR3 DNA sequence: TGCGCCAGCAGCCAAGAGACTAGCGGGAGGATCGAGCAGTACTTC.

The chain joins TRBV7-3 to TRBJ2-1; 8 bases map to TRBD2. The CDR3 contains 15 residues. J was trimmed by 9 bases and V by 4 bases; bases with no gene match: 11. Looked up from germline, CDR1 is SGHTA and CDR2 is FQGTGA. The CDR3 loop is CASSSGGAPFGEQFF. CDR3 DNA: TGTGCCAGCAGCTCCGGGGGGGCGCCCTTCGGTGAGCAGTTCTTC.

V and J are TRBV29-1 and TRBJ1-5; D perhaps matches TRBD1 (6 bases). Germline V gene sequence: CDR1 SQVTM, CDR2 ANQGSEA. This CDR3 contains 15 residues. Trimming stripped 5 bases from V and 2 bases from J, with 16 bases between. CDR3 amino acids: CSVQVGDIGNQPQHF. The CDR3 DNA follows: TGCAGCGTTCAAGTGGGGGACATTGGCAATCAGCCCCAGCATTTT.

This clone appeared a single time. This chain links TRBV28 with TRBJ1-2; D is uncertain. Per germline, CDR1 MDHEN and CDR2 SYDVKM. Trimming stripped 2 bases from V and 5 bases from J, with 12 bases between. This CDR3 has 14 residues. In DNA, the CDR3 is TGTGCCAGCAGTTTAATTCAACCTACTTATGGCTACACCTTC. The encoded protein is CASSLIQPTYGYTF.

The CDR3 sequence is CASSSTGTENQPQHF. CDR3 bases: TGTGCCAGCAGCTCAACCGGGACAGAAAATCAGCCCCAGCATTTT. The chain has TRBV11-2 and TRBJ1-5; TRBD1 matches at 7 bases. J lost 4 bases, V lost 4 bases, and 7 bases had no gene match. This CDR3 region has 15 residues. CDR1 SGHAT and CDR2 FQNNGV come from the germline V gene.

This sequence joins TRBV10-3 and TRBJ2-1; D may be TRBD1 (5 bases). The length of the CDR3 is 14 residues. Trimming stripped 7 bases from V and 4 bases from J, with 14 bases between. Germline V lookup: CDR1 ENHRY, CDR2 SYGVKD. The CDR3 loop reads CAITAGRVYNEQFF. The DNA for the CDR3 is TGTGCCATCACGGCAGGGCGTGTGTACAATGAGCAGTTCTTC.

This chain joins TRBV29-1 and TRBJ1-1; 9 bases fit TRBD1. Germline V gene data show CDR1 as SQVTM and CDR2 as ANQGSEA. The CDR3 is 15 residues long. Losses at the gene ends were 6 bases for V and 0 bases for J; bases not matched to a gene: 8. The CDR3 protein is CSVTGGPGLNTEAFF. CDR3 bases: TGCAGCGTGACAGGGGGGCCGGGACTGAACACTGAAGCTTTCTTT.